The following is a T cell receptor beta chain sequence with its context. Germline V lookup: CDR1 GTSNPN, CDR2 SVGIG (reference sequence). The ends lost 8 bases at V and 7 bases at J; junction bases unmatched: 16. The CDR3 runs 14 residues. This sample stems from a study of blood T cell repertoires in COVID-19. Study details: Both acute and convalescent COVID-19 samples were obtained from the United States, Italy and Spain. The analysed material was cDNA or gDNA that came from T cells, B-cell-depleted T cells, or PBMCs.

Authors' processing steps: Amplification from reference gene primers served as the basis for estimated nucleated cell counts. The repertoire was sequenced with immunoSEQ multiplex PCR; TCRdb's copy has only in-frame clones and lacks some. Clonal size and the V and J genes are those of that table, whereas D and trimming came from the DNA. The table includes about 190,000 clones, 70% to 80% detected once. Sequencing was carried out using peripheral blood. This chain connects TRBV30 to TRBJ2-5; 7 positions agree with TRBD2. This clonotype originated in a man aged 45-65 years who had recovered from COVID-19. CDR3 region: CAREDWAGLGTQYF. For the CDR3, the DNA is TGTGCCCGGGAGGATTGGGCAGGGTTAGGGACCCAGTACTTC.